This is a list of T cell receptor beta chains from one sample in a study of blood T cell repertoires in COVID-19. Clones were sequenced by immunoSEQ multiplex PCR, and TCRdb holds only the in-frame ones, with some missing. This sample has about 170,000 clones, with around four fifths found just once. The sample consisted of peripheral blood. These TCRs come from a woman in her seventies who had recovered from COVID-19. The CDR3 runs from the conserved cysteine through the conserved F or W. D genes are given only for firm matches. Clone size is stated in some rows and not others, as once, few, many or a class when expanded.

J gene | V gene | D gene | clone size | CDR3 DNA | CDR3 protein
TRBJ1-5 | TRBV21-1 | . | . | TGTGCCAGCAGCCCCCGGGGGTGGCAGCCCCAGCATTTT | CASSPRGWQPQHF
TRBJ1-5 | TRBV27 | . | once | TGTGCCAGCAGTTTTGAGGGCGCGAGCAATCAGCCCCAGCATTTT | CASSFEGASNQPQHF
TRBJ2-1 | TRBV18 | TRBD2 | . | TGTGCCAGCTCACCACCGGGGGCTAGCGGGGATTTGGGTGAGCAGTTCTTC | CASSPPGASGDLGEQFF
TRBJ1-4 | TRBV2 | TRBD1 | many | TGTGCCAGCAGTGAAAACAGGGGGAATGAAAAACTGTTTTTT | CASSENRGNEKLFF
TRBJ2-3 | TRBV6-2/TRBV6-3 | TRBD2 | . | TGTGCCAGCAGTTGGGTAGCGGGAAGTCTCACGCAGTATTTT | CASSWVAGSLTQYF
TRBJ2-5 | TRBV29-1 | . | . | TGCAGCGTTGAGGGGGGGCAGGGAAGCCAAGAGACCCAGTACTTC | CSVEGGQGSQETQYF
TRBJ2-3 | TRBV2 | TRBD2 | . | TGTGCCAGCAACCTAGCGGAGTACACAGATACGCAGTATTTT | CASNLAEYTDTQYF
TRBJ2-5 | TRBV18 | . | few | TGTGCCAGCTCACCTCCATATGGAGGCCAAGAGACCCAGTACTTC | CASSPPYGGQETQYF
TRBJ2-1 | TRBV10-1 | TRBD2 | . | TGCGCCAGCAGTGAGGATAGCGGGGGGGCCTTCGATGAGCAGTTCTTC | CASSEDSGGAFDEQFF
TRBJ1-1 | TRBV2 | . | . | TGTGCCAGCAGCAGTGGGCCGAACACTGAAGCTTTCTTT | CASSSGPNTEAFF
TRBJ2-3 | TRBV5-4 | TRBD1 | . | TGTGCCAGCAGCCCGCGGACAGGGGCATACGGGACAGATACGCAGTATTTT | CASSPRTGAYGTDTQYF
TRBJ1-1 | TRBV7-8 | . | . | TGTGCCAGCAGCTTAGGGCTGGGACTCATAGAAGCTTTCTTT | CASSLGLGLIEAFF
TRBJ2-1 | TRBV5-4 | . | . | TGTGCCAGCAGCTTGGGGGGGCGGGTAAGCTCCTACAATGAGCAGTTCTTC | CASSLGGRVSSYNEQFF
TRBJ2-1 | TRBV7-2 | TRBD2 | . | TGTGCCGGCAAACTAGCGGGAGGGAACAATGAGCAGTTCTTC | CAGKLAGGNNEQFF
TRBJ2-5 | TRBV10-3 | TRBD2 | . | TGTGCCATCAGTGCGGGGCCGGGACTAGCGGATTCGGAGTACTTC | CAISAGPGLADSEYF
TRBJ2-3 | TRBV18 | TRBD2 | . | TGTGCCAGCTCCCCCAGCGGGGACACAGATACGCAGTATTTT | CASSPSGDTDTQYF
TRBJ1-5 | TRBV19 | . | . | TGTGCCAGTACCCTGGGAGGGAATAGCAATCAGCCCCAGCATTTT | CASTLGGNSNQPQHF
TRBJ2-7 | TRBV10-1 | TRBD1 | . | TGCGCCAGCTGGACAGGGGCCTACGAGCAGTACTTC | CASWTGAYEQYF
TRBJ1-1 | TRBV14 | . | . | TGTGCCAGCAGCCCCTGGCGGGGGGCGAACACTGAAGCTTTCTTT | CASSPWRGANTEAFF
TRBJ2-1 | TRBV5-1 | TRBD1 | . | TGCGCCAGCAAGGCAGGGGGCCCGTCCCAGTTCTTC | CASKAGGPSQFF
TRBJ2-2 | TRBV5-5 | TRBD1 | . | TGTGCCAGCAGCATAGGGTCCCCAGGGGGCAAGGGGCCTGGAACCGGGGAGCTGTTTTTT | CASSIGSPGGKGPGTGELFF
TRBJ2-3 | TRBV3-1/TRBV3-2 | TRBD2 | . | TGTGCCAGCAGCCCGAACGGGGGGGCCGTTACGCAGTATTTT | CASSPNGGAVTQYF
TRBJ1-2 | TRBV4-1 | TRBD1 | . | TGCGCCAGCAGCCAAGCGATAGGGGACAGGGGGCCTGGCTACACCTTC | CASSQAIGDRGPGYTF
TRBJ2-7 | TRBV5-4 | . | . | TGTGCCAGCACCAGGGGCCAGAGCTACGAGCAGTACTTC | CASTRGQSYEQYF
TRBJ2-7 | TRBV7-8 | TRBD2 | . | TGTGCCAGCAGCTTAGGCGGGAGGTTCACCTACGAGCAGTACTTC | CASSLGGRFTYEQYF
TRBJ1-1 | TRBV7-3 | TRBD1 | . | TGTGCCAGCAGCCCCCAGGGGGCAAACACTGAAGCTTTCTTT | CASSPQGANTEAFF
TRBJ2-3 | TRBV7-6 | . | . | TGTGCCAGCAGCCCCGGAGGGGATACGCAGTATTTT | CASSPGGDTQYF
TRBJ2-1 | TRBV5-1 | . | few | TGCGCCAGCAGGGGGACTGCAGGCAATGAGCAGTTCTTC | CASRGTAGNEQFF
TRBJ1-5 | TRBV18 | . | . | TGTGCCAGCTCACCTCCAGGGCATAGCAATCAGCCCCAGCATTTT | CASSPPGHSNQPQHF
TRBJ1-2 | TRBV4-3 | . | . | TGCGCCAGTTCTGCCGGTAACTATGGCTACACCTTC | CASSAGNYGYTF
TRBJ1-2 | TRBV29-1 | . | . | TGCAGCGTCTCACTGAACCGGGACTCCTATGGCTACACCTTC | CSVSLNRDSYGYTF
TRBJ1-2 | TRBV20-1 | TRBD1 | . | TGCAGTGCTGGGACAGGGGACGTCTACACCTTC | CSAGTGDVYTF
TRBJ2-7 | TRBV10-1 | TRBD2 | . | TGCGCCAGCAGTGCCCAGCCGGGACTAGCAAGATACGAGCAGTACTTC | CASSAQPGLARYEQYF
TRBJ2-3 | TRBV19 | TRBD1 | . | TGTGCCACCGGCCGACAGGGGGTACGGGATACGCAGTATTTT | CATGRQGVRDTQYF
TRBJ2-2 | TRBV27 | TRBD1 | . | TGTGCCAGCAGCCACAGGGGCACCGGGGAGCTGTTTTTT | CASSHRGTGELFF
TRBJ2-1 | TRBV6-1 | TRBD2 | . | TGTGCCAGCAGTGCGGGAGGGGCGGGGGGCTACAATGAGCAGTTCTTC | CASSAGGAGGYNEQFF
TRBJ1-1 | TRBV3-1/TRBV3-2 | . | . | TGTGCCAGCAGCCCCGACGGCGGGAACACTGAAGCTTTCTTT | CASSPDGGNTEAFF
TRBJ1-5 | TRBV5-1 | . | once | TGCGCCAGCTCCGGGGGGAACAATCAGCCCCAGCATTTT | CASSGGNNQPQHF
TRBJ1-2 | TRBV9 | . | . | TGTGCCAGCAGCGTAGGGGTAGGGGCTTGGTATGGCTACACCTTC | CASSVGVGAWYGYTF
TRBJ2-2 | TRBV7-3 | . | . | TGTGCCAGCAGCACCCAGGGCCAAAACACCGGGGAGCTGTTTTTT | CASSTQGQNTGELFF
TRBJ1-2 | TRBV6-6 | TRBD1 | . | TGTGCCAGCAGTTACAACCCCCCGGGACAGTTTGGCTACACCTTC | CASSYNPPGQFGYTF
TRBJ1-1 | TRBV6-5 | TRBD1 | . | TGTGCCAGCAGGTCCCGGGACAGCACTGAAGCTTTCTTT | CASRSRDSTEAFF
TRBJ2-1 | TRBV14 | . | . | TGTGCCAGCAGCCAAAGATATTCGGGGTACAATGAGCAGTTCTTC | CASSQRYSGYNEQFF
TRBJ1-5 | TRBV19 | . | . | TGTGCCAGTACAACAGGGTGGTCGGAGCCCCAGCATTTT | CASTTGWSEPQHF
TRBJ2-2 | TRBV9 | TRBD2 | . | TGTGCCACCACTAGCGGGGGGAACACCGGGGAGCTGTTTTTT | CATTSGGNTGELFF
TRBJ1-6 | TRBV5-1 | . | few | TGCGCCAGCAGCTTGGGCTCGGGGTGGGATTCACCCCTCCACTTT | CASSLGSGWDSPLHF